This is a list of T cell receptor beta chains from one sample in a study of T cell responses to AZD1222 COVID-19 vaccine. Some clones are missing from TCRdb's copy, which holds only in-frame ones; the method was immunoSEQ multiplex PCR. Of about 100,000 clones in the sample, around nine tenths are singletons; the top ten hold roughly 15%. The sample consisted of peripheral blood, taken on day 0 of AZD1222 vaccination. The receptors come from an adult in good health. CDR3s include the opening cysteine and the closing phenylalanine or tryptophan. A D gene is named only where the DNA matches it firmly. Rows give clone size only sometimes, using once, few, many, or a class for an expanded clone.

V: TRBV6-5; size: .; J: TRBJ1-2; D: TRBD1; CDR3: CASSYSAGGHYGYTF; DNA: TGTGCCAGCAGTTACTCGGCAGGGGGCCACTATGGCTACACCTTC
V: TRBV6-5; size: .; J: TRBJ2-1; D: .; CDR3: CASSYSGGDGGEQFF; DNA: TGTGCCAGCAGTTACTCTGGAGGGGACGGTGGTGAGCAGTTCTTC
V: TRBV5-1; size: .; J: TRBJ1-1; D: .; CDR3: CASSLQATNTEAFF; DNA: TGCGCCAGCAGCTTGCAGGCAACGAACACTGAAGCTTTCTTT
V: TRBV3-1/TRBV3-2; size: .; J: TRBJ1-1; D: .; CDR3: CASRKGAEAFF; DNA: TGTGCCAGCAGGAAAGGGGCTGAAGCTTTCTTT
V: TRBV6-5; size: .; J: TRBJ2-5; D: .; CDR3: CASSYVGSKETQYF; DNA: TGTGCCAGCAGTTACGTGGGGAGTAAGGAGACCCAGTACTTC
V: TRBV7-3; size: .; J: TRBJ1-1; D: TRBD1; CDR3: CASNSSGQGLNTEAFF; DNA: TGTGCCAGCAACTCCTCAGGACAGGGGCTGAACACTGAAGCTTTCTTT
V: TRBV19; size: .; J: TRBJ1-2; D: .; CDR3: CASSIQPANYGYTF; DNA: TGTGCCAGTAGTATCCAGCCAGCTAACTATGGCTACACCTTC
V: TRBV2; size: .; J: TRBJ1-4; D: TRBD1; CDR3: CASKPGQVEYEKLFF; DNA: TGTGCCAGCAAACCGGGACAGGTGGAATATGAAAAACTGTTTTTT
V: TRBV15; size: few; J: TRBJ1-2; D: .; CDR3: CATSSRRRNPSNYGYTF; DNA: TGTGCCACCAGCAGTAGACGCCGTAACCCGTCTAACTATGGCTACACCTTC
V: TRBV29-1; size: .; J: TRBJ2-2; D: .; CDR3: CSVGAMDTNTGELFF; DNA: TGCAGCGTTGGGGCCATGGACACGAACACCGGGGAGCTGTTTTTT
V: TRBV13; size: once; J: TRBJ2-5; D: TRBD2; CDR3: CASSSGLAGGLRFRTQYF; DNA: TGTGCCAGCAGCTCCGGACTAGCGGGGGGGCTAAGATTTCGGACCCAGTACTTC
V: TRBV5-1; size: .; J: TRBJ1-2; D: TRBD1; CDR3: CASSPNLRTGHGYTF; DNA: TGCGCCAGCAGCCCGAACTTAAGGACAGGGCACGGCTACACCTTC
V: TRBV12-3/TRBV12-4; size: .; J: TRBJ2-2; D: .; CDR3: CASSPGPSGELFF; DNA: TGTGCCAGCAGTCCCGGACCATCCGGGGAGCTGTTTTTT
V: TRBV6-5; size: .; J: TRBJ2-7; D: .; CDR3: CASSSRTGSPYEQYF; DNA: TGTGCCAGCAGTTCCCGGACGGGTAGCCCCTACGAGCAGTACTTC
V: TRBV11-3; size: .; J: TRBJ1-1; D: .; CDR3: CASSPRGDTEAFF; DNA: TGTGCCAGCAGCCCGAGGGGCGACACTGAAGCTTTCTTT
V: TRBV29-1; size: .; J: TRBJ2-6; D: .; CDR3: CSAQVSGANVLTF; DNA: TGCAGCGCCCAGGTCTCTGGGGCCAACGTCCTGACTTTC
V: TRBV4-3; size: .; J: TRBJ1-6; D: .; CDR3: CASSQDRQVAYSPLHF; DNA: TGCGCCAGCAGCCAAGATCGGCAGGTGGCGTATTCACCCCTCCACTTT
V: TRBV5-6; size: .; J: TRBJ2-2; D: .; CDR3: CASSLARSGNTGELFF; DNA: TGTGCCAGCAGCTTGGCGAGATCAGGAAACACCGGGGAGCTGTTTTTT
V: TRBV29-1; size: .; J: TRBJ2-5; D: .; CDR3: CSVKRGRQVETQYF; DNA: TGCAGCGTAAAAAGGGGACGGCAAGTAGAGACCCAGTACTTC
V: TRBV12-3/TRBV12-4; size: .; J: TRBJ1-6; D: .; CDR3: CASSSPGNSPLHF; DNA: TGTGCCAGCAGTTCCCCGGGGAATTCACCCCTCCACTTT
V: TRBV5-5; size: .; J: TRBJ1-2; D: .; CDR3: CASSLGQGNYGYTF; DNA: TGTGCCAGCAGCTTGGGGCAGGGGAACTATGGCTACACCTTC
V: TRBV27; size: .; J: TRBJ1-6; D: TRBD1; CDR3: CASSLDRRNSPLHF; DNA: TGTGCCAGCAGCCTGGACAGGAGGAATTCACCCCTCCACTTT
V: TRBV2; size: .; J: TRBJ2-1; D: .; CDR3: CASSAETGTFVGEQFF; DNA: TGTGCCAGCAGTGCGGAGACTGGCACCTTCGTAGGTGAGCAGTTCTTC
V: TRBV2; size: .; J: TRBJ2-2; D: TRBD2; CDR3: CASSGIAGGTTGELFF; DNA: TGTGCCAGCAGCGGCATAGCGGGAGGGACCACCGGGGAGCTGTTTTTT
V: TRBV10-3; size: .; J: TRBJ1-3; D: .; CDR3: CAISGWNTGASTIYF; DNA: TGTGCCATCAGTGGATGGAACACCGGGGCGTCCACCATATATTTT
V: TRBV27; size: .; J: TRBJ1-2; D: TRBD1; CDR3: CASSPIQDRAIGYTF; DNA: TGTGCCAGCAGTCCGATCCAGGACAGGGCTATTGGCTACACCTTC